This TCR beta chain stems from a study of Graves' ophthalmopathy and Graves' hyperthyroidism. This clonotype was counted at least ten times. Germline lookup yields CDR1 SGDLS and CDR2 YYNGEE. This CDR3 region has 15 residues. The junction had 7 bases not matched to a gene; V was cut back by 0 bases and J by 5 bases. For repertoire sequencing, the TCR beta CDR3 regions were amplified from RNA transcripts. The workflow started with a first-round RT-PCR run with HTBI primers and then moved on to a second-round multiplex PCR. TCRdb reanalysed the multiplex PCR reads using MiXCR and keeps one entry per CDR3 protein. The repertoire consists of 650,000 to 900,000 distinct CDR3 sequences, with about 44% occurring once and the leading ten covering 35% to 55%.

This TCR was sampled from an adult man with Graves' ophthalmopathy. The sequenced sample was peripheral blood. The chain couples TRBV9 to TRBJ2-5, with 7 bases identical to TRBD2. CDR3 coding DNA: TGTGCCAGCAGCGTAGGGGCTAGCGGCCGTGAGACCCAGTACTTC. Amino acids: CASSVGASGRETQYF.